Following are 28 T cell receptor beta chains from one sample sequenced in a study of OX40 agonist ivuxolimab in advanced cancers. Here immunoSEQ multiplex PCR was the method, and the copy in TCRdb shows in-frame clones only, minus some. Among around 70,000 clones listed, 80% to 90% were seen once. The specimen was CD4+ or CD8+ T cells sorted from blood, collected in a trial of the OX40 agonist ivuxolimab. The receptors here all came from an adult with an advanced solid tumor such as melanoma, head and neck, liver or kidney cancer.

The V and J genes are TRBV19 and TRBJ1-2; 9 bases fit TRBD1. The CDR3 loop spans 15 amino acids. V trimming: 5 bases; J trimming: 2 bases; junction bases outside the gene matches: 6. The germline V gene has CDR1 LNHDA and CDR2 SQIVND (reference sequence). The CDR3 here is CASSSPGTGNYGYTF. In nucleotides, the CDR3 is TGTGCCAGTAGTTCCCCCGGGACAGGGAACTATGGCTACACCTTC.

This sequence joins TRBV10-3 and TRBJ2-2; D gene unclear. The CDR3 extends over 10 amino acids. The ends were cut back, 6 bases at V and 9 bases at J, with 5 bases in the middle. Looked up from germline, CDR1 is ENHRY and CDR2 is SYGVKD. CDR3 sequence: CAIRGRELFF. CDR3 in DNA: TGTGCCATCAGGGGCCGGGAGCTGTTTTTT.

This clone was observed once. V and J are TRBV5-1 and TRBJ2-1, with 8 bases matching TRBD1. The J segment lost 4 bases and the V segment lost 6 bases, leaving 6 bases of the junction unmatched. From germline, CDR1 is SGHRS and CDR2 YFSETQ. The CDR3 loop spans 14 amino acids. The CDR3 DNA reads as TGCGCCAGCAAGCCTCAGGGGGCTTACAATGAGCAGTTCTTC. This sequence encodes CASKPQGAYNEQFF. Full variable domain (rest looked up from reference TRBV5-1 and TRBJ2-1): KAGVTQTPRYLIKTRGQQVTLSCSPISGHRSVSWYQQTPGQGLQFLFEYFSETQRNKGNFPGRFSGRQFSNSRSEMNVSTLELGDSALYLCASKPQGAYNEQFFGPGTRLTVL.

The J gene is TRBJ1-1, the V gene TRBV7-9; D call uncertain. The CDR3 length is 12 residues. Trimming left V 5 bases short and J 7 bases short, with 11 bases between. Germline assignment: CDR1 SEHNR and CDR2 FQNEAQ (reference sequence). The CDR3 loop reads CASSPGLDEAFF. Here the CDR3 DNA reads TGTGCCAGCAGCCCCGGACTGGATGAAGCTTTCTTT.

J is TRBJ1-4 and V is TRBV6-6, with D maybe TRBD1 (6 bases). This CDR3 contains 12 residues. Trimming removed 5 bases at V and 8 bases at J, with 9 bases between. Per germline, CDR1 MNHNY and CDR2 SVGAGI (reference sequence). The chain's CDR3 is CASSDRHEKLFF. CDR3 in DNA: TGTGCCAGCAGTGACAGGCACGAAAAACTGTTTTTT.

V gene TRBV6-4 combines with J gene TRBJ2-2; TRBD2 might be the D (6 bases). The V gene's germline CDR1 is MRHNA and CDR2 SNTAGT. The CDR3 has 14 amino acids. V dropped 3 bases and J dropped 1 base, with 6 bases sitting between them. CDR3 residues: CASSEGLNTGELFF. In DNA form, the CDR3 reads TGTGCCAGCAGTGAGGGACTGAACACCGGGGAGCTGTTTTTT.

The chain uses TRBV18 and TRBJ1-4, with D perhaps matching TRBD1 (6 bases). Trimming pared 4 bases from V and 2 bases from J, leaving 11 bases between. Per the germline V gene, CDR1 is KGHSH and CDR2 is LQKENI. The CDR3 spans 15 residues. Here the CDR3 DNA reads TGTGCCAGCTCACTACAGGGTTCTACTAATGAAAAACTGTTTTTT. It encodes CASSLQGSTNEKLFF.

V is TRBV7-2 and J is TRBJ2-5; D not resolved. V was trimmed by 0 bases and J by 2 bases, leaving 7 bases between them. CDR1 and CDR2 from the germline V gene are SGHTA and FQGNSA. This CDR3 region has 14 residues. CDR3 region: CASSLAVGQETQYF. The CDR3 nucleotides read TGTGCCAGCAGCTTAGCAGTGGGGCAAGAGACCCAGTACTTC.

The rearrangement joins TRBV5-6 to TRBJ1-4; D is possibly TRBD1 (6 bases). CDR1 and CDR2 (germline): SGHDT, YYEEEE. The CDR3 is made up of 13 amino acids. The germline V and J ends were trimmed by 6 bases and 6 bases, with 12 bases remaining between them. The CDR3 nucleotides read TGTGCCAGCACCTCAGGGGCTTATGAAAAACTGTTTTTT. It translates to CASTSGAYEKLFF.

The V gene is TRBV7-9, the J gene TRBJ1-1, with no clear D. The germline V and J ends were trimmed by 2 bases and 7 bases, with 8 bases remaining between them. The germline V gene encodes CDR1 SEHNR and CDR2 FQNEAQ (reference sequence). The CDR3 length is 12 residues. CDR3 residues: CASSLRTVEAFF. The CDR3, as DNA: TGTGCCAGCAGCTTAAGAACAGTTGAAGCTTTCTTT.

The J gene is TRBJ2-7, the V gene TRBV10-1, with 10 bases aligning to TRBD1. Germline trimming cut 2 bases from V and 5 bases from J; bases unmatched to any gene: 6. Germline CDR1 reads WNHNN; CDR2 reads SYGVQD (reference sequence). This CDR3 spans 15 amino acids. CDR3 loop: CASSEGGTGANEQYF. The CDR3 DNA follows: TGCGCCAGCAGTGAGGGCGGGACAGGGGCCAACGAGCAGTACTTC.

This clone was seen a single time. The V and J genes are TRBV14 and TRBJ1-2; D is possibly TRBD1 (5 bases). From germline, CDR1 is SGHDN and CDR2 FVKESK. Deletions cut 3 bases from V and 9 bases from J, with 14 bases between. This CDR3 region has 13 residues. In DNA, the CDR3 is TGTGCCAGCAGCCAGACAGTGGGGCGTAGCTACACCTTC. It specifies CASSQTVGRSYTF.

The CDR3, as DNA: TGTGCCAGCTTCTCGGGACGGCTCACTGGAAACACCATATATTTT. Protein: CASFSGRLTGNTIYF. This chain uses TRBV6-5 with TRBJ1-3; D is possibly TRBD1 (5 bases). The CDR3 runs 15 residues. CDR1 MNHEY and CDR2 SVGAGI come from the germline V gene. V lost 8 bases to trimming and J lost 2 bases, with 16 bases between them.

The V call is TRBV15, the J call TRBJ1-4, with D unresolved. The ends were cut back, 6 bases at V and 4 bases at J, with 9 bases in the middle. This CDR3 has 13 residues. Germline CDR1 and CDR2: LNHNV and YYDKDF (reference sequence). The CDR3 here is CATRWDYNEKLFF. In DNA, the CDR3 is TGTGCCACCAGGTGGGATTATAATGAAAAACTGTTTTTT.

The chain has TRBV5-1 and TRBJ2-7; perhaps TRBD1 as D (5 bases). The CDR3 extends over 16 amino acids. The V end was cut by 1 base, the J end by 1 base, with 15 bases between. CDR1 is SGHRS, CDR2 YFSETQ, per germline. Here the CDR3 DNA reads TGCGCCAGCAGCTTGAAAGATCAGGGCTTGTCCTACGAGCAGTACTTC. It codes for CASSLKDQGLSYEQYF.

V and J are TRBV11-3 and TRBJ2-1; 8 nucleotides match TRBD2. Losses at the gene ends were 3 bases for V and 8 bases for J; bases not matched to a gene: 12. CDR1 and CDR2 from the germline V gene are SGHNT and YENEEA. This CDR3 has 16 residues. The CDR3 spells CASSFAAGGPADEQFF. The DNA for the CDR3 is TGTGCCAGCAGCTTTGCTGCGGGGGGCCCCGCGGATGAGCAGTTCTTC.

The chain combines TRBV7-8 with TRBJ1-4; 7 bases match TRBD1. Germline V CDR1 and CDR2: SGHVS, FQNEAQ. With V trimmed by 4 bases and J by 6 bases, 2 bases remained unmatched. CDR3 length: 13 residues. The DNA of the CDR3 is TGTGCCAGCAGCTACGGGACAGATGAAAAACTGTTTTTT. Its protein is CASSYGTDEKLFF.

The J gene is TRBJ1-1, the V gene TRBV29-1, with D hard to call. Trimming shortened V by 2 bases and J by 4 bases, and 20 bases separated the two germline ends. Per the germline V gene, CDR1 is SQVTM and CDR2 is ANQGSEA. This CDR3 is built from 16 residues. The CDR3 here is CSVEHTVLGVGTEAFF. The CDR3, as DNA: TGCAGCGTTGAACATACTGTGTTGGGAGTTGGCACTGAAGCTTTCTTT.

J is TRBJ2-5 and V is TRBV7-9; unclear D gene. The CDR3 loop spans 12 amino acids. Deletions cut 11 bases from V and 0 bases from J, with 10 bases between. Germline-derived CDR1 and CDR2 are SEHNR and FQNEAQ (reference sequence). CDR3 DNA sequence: TGTGCCGTAGTCAAGTACCAAGAGACCCAGTACTTC. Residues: CAVVKYQETQYF.

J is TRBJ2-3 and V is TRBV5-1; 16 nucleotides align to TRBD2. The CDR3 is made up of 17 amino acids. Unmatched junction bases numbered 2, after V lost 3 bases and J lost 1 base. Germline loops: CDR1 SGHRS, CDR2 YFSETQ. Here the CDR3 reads CASSYGTSGGGTDTQYF. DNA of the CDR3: TGCGCCAGCAGCTACGGGACTAGCGGGGGGGGCACAGATACGCAGTATTTT.

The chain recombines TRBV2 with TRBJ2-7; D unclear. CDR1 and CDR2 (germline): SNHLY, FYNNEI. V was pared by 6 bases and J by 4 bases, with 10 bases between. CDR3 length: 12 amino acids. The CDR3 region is CASRTQSYEQYF. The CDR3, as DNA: TGTGCCAGCAGAACCCAGAGTTACGAGCAGTACTTC.

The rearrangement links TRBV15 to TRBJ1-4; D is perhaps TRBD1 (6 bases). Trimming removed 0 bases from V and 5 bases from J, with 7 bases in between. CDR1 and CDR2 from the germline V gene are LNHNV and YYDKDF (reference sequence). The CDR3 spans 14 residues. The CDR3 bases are TGTGCCACCAGCAGAGAACAGGGAAATGAAAAACTGTTTTTT. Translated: CATSREQGNEKLFF.

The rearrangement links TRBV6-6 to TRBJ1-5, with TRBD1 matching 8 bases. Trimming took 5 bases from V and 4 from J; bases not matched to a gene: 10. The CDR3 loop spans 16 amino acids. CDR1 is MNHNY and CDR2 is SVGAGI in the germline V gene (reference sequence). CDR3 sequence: CASSRRGLGGNQPQHF. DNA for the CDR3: TGTGCCAGCAGTCGCAGGGGGCTTGGGGGTAATCAGCCCCAGCATTTT.

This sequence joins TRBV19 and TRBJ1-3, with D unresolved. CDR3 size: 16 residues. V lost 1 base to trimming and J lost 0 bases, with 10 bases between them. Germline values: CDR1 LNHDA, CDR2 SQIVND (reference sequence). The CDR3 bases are TGTGCCAGTAGTATAGTAGGTGCGATCTCTGGAAACACCATATATTTT. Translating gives CASSIVGAISGNTIYF.

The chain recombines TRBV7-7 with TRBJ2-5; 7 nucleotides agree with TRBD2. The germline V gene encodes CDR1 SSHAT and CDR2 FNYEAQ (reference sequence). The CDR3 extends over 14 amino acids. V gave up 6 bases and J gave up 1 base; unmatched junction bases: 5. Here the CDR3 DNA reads TGTGCCAGCAGTTCGACTAGCTCCCAAGAGACCCAGTACTTC. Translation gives CASSSTSSQETQYF.

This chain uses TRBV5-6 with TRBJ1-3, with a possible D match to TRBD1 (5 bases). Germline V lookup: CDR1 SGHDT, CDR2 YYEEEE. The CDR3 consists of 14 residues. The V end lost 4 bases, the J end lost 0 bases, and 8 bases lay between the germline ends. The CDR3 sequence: CASSPGLSGNTIYF. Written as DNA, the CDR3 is TGTGCCAGCAGCCCGGGACTCTCTGGAAACACCATATATTTT.

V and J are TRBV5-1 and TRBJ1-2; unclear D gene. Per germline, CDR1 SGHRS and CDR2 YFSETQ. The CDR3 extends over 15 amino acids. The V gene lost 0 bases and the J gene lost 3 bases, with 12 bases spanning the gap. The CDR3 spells CASSLAGDTYYGYTF. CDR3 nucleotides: TGCGCCAGCAGCTTGGCGGGCGACACCTACTATGGCTACACCTTC. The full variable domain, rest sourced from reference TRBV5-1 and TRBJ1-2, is KAGVTQTPRYLIKTRGQQVTLSCSPISGHRSVSWYQQTPGQGLQFLFEYFSETQRNKGNFPGRFSGRQFSNSRSEMNVSTLELGDSALYLCASSLAGDTYYGYTFGSGTRLTVV.

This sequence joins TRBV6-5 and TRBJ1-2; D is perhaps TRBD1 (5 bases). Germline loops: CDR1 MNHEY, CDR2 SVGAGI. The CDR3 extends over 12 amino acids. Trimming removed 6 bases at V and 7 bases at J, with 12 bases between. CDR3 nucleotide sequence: TGTGCCAGCAGCTCAGGGTTAGGTGGCTACACCTTC. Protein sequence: CASSSGLGGYTF.